Sequencing of this TCR beta chain was carried out in a study of T cells in tuberculosis. The time point: new active TB diagnosis, blood taken before or within 7 days of starting treatment. Unsorted cryopreserved PBMC were sequenced, averaging roughly 94,000 T cells per clinical donor. Losses at the gene ends were 1 base for V and 2 bases for J; bases not matched to a gene: 11. CDR1 SGDLS and CDR2 YYNGEE come from the germline V gene. The length of the CDR3 is 18 residues. This clone was found a few times. Its antigen is undetermined. The method was immunoSEQ multiplex PCR; TCRdb's version includes in-frame clones alone and lacks a portion of them. The sample yields approximately 31,000 clones, 86% seen once. Study results and limitations: GMM-specific TCRs were nearer to active tuberculosis alpha repertoires, suggesting expansion. Cases with active tuberculosis were adults, while controls were adolescents. The TCR-beta difference was not significant; alpha differences partly reflected length.

The sample in question was PBMCs, obtained at tuberculosis diagnosis. The V and J genes are TRBV9 and TRBJ1-2; 10 bases match TRBD1. The sequence was obtained from an adult with tuberculosis. The CDR3: CASSVYATRQGANYGYTF. CDR3 coding DNA: TGTGCCAGCAGCGTATATGCAACAAGACAGGGGGCGAACTATGGCTACACCTTC.